This T cell receptor beta chain was identified in a study of cytomegalovirus exposure and HLA in healthy donors. Background on the study: Counted in an early data release were approximately 80 million unique TCRs from HLA-typed donors. Regarding the study as a whole: Trimming of TCR beta V- and J-genes showed a link, identified in a later analysis, to a missense DCLRE1C variant. Reportedly, TCR beta sequences accurately predicted HLA-A and HLA-B alleles in most subjects. Among TCR sequences, most were rare, though some public TCRs appeared in many donors.

The primer mix had 60 Vbeta and 13 Jbeta primers. Here immunoSEQ multiplex PCR was the method, and the copy in TCRdb shows in-frame clones only, minus some. Of 150,000 to 200,000 clones in the sample, approximately 88% were seen once. The CDR3 has 16 residues. The ends lost 0 bases at V and 4 bases at J; junction bases unmatched: 6. Germline CDR1 SGHVS, CDR2 FNYEAQ. In the case of this clone: The antigen is not known.

The chain carries TRBV7-6 and TRBJ2-7; 10 nucleotides agree with TRBD2. Sequencing used PBMCs. This sequence originates from a man between 25 and 39 years old in good health and CMV-seronegative. The CDR3 here is CASSLAFSGGGYEQYF. The CDR3 nucleotides are TGTGCCAGCAGCTTAGCTTTCAGCGGGGGGGGTTACGAGCAGTACTTC.